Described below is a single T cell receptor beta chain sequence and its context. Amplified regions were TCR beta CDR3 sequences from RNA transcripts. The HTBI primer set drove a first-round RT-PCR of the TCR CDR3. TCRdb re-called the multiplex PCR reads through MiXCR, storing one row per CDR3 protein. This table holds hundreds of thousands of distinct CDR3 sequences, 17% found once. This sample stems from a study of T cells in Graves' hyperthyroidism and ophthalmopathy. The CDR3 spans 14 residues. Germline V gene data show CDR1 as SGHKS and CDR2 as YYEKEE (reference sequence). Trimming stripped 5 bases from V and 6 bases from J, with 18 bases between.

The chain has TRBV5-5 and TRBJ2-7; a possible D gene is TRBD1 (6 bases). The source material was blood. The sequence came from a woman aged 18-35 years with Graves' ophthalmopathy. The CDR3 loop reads CASSRGSGLGEQYF. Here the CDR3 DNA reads TGTGCCAGCAGTAGGGGGTCAGGGCTGGGCGAGCAGTACTTC.